The 16 T cell receptor beta chains in this list originate from one sample, sequenced in a study of blood T cell repertoires in COVID-19 (dated by TCRdb to between 2020 and 2021). The library was obtained by the immunoSEQ multiplex PCR assay. TCRdb limited this immuneACCESS table to in-frame rearrangements with V and J called. A share of clones is missing; checked studies link under half to unresolved V genes, and the rest is unexplained. The table for this sample lists a few hundred thousand clones; approximately 92% of them were counted only once. Jointly, the top ten make up roughly 18% of the sample. The specimen was PBMCs or T cells enriched from blood (not recorded which). The receptors come from a woman aged 30 to 39 who had recovered from COVID-19.

The chain recombines TRBV18 with TRBJ1-1, with D perhaps TRBD1 (5 bases). V was trimmed by 6 bases and J by 1 base, leaving 9 bases between them. This CDR3 comprises 13 residues. Germline CDR1 KGHSH, CDR2 LQKENI. The CDR3 DNA reads TGTGCCAGCTCCCGAGACAGGAACACTGAAGCTTTCTTT. Protein sequence: CASSRDRNTEAFF.

The chain has TRBV27 and TRBJ1-2; D is possibly TRBD1 (6 bases). The CDR3 length is 14 residues. The germline V gene encodes CDR1 MNHEY and CDR2 SMNVEV (reference sequence). Trimming removed 5 bases from V and 4 bases from J, with 14 bases in between. The CDR3 sequence is CASSPQGRGYGYTF. The CDR3 nucleotides are TGTGCCAGCAGTCCCCAGGGGAGGGGCTATGGCTACACCTTC.

This clone was counted between two and nine times. The CDR3 DNA is TGTGCCAGCAGCCCCCCGGGACTAGCGGGAGGTGGAGGCGAGCAGTACTTC. Its translation is CASSPPGLAGGGGEQYF. The chain combines TRBV9 with TRBJ2-7; 15 positions agree with TRBD2. The junction had 11 bases not matched to a gene; V was cut back by 4 bases and J by 6 bases. In germline, CDR1 is SGDLS, CDR2 YYNGEE. CDR3 length: 17 amino acids.

The chain carries TRBV7-8 and TRBJ2-7; no clear D gene. This CDR3 is 14 amino acids long. V shed 5 bases and J shed 1 base, with 12 bases lying between them. In germline, CDR1 is SGHVS, CDR2 FQNEAQ. The CDR3 sequence: CASSPLYTSYEQYF. CDR3 nucleotide sequence: TGTGCCAGCAGCCCACTATACACATCCTACGAGCAGTACTTC.

The chain has TRBV4-2 and TRBJ1-4; 8 bases line up with TRBD1. Losses at the gene ends were 0 bases for V and 4 bases for J; bases not matched to a gene: 10. Looked up from germline, CDR1 is LGHNA and CDR2 is YNFKEQ. This CDR3 has 18 residues. Written as DNA, the CDR3 is TGTGCCAGCAGCCAAGATCGGACAGGGCGGGGGCTTAATGAAAAACTGTTTTTT. This encodes CASSQDRTGRGLNEKLFF.

The V call is TRBV28, the J call TRBJ2-7; perhaps TRBD1 as D (6 bases). The V end was cut by 8 bases, the J end by 4 bases, with 18 bases between. The CDR3 is made up of 14 amino acids. CDR1 MDHEN and CDR2 SYDVKM come from the germline V gene. In nucleotides, the CDR3 is TGTGCCAGCGCCAACCCGGGACATACTTACGAGCAGTACTTC. Amino acids: CASANPGHTYEQYF.

A few counts support this clone. The chain uses TRBV15 and TRBJ2-2; D possibly corresponds to TRBD1 (5 bases). Trimming removed 1 base from V and 3 bases from J, with 9 bases in between. CDR3 length: 15 residues. Germline loops: CDR1 LNHNV, CDR2 YYDKDF (reference sequence). Here the CDR3 reads CATSRARRDTGELFF. DNA of the CDR3: TGTGCCACCAGCAGAGCCCGCAGGGACACCGGGGAGCTGTTTTTT.

The chain is built from TRBV29-1 and TRBJ1-3; unclear D gene. V lost 5 bases and J 0 bases, leaving 8 bases between the germline ends. CDR1 SQVTM and CDR2 ANQGSEA come from the germline V gene. The CDR3 covers 13 residues. The CDR3, as DNA: TGCAGCGTTCAGAATTACTCTGGAAACACCATATATTTT. Its protein product is CSVQNYSGNTIYF.

The CDR3 is CATSDPQVREGRYNEQFF. As DNA, the CDR3 is TGTGCCACCAGTGACCCCCAAGTCCGGGAGGGACGTTACAATGAGCAGTTCTTC. The rearrangement uses TRBV24-1 and TRBJ2-1; TRBD2 matches 8 bases. The V segment lost 4 bases and the J segment 4 bases; nucleotides outside the gene matches: 14. CDR3 length: 18 residues. Germline assignment: CDR1 KGHDR and CDR2 SFDVKD.

The chain is built from TRBV5-1 and TRBJ1-3; no clear D. This CDR3 contains 16 residues. CDR1 and CDR2 from the germline V gene are SGHRS and YFSETQ. Deletions cut 1 base from V and 1 base from J, with 12 bases between. CDR3 amino acids: CASSLLGLRSGNTIYF. The CDR3 DNA sequence: TGCGCCAGCAGCTTGCTCGGCTTGAGGTCTGGAAACACCATATATTTT.

The chain combines TRBV5-4 with TRBJ1-3; D might be TRBD1 (6 bases). V gave up 4 bases and J gave up 4 bases, with 15 bases separating them. There are 15 residues in the CDR3. Germline V gene sequence: CDR1 SGHNT, CDR2 YYREEE (reference sequence). The CDR3 loop is CASSPGGQEGNTIYF. For the CDR3, the DNA is TGTGCCAGCAGCCCGGGGGGCCAGGAAGGAAACACCATATATTTT. The variable domain in full, completed from reference TRBV5-4 and TRBJ1-3, reads ETGVTQSPTHLIKTRGQQVTLRCSSQSGHNTVSWYQQALGQGPQFIFQYYREEENGRGNFPPRFSGLQFPNYSSELNVNALELDDSALYLCASSPGGQEGNTIYFGEGSWLTVV.

As to this clone: The germline gene is not matched at one end of the junction; a read error may be the cause. The chain is built from TRBV7-7 and TRBJ2-2; 10 bases match TRBD1. The CDR3 runs 15 residues. CDR1 SSHAT and CDR2 FNYEAQ come from the germline V gene (reference sequence). DNA of the CDR3: TGTGCTAGCAGCCCTCGGACAGGGGGCACCGGGGAGCTGTTTTTT. Translation gives CASSPRTGGTGELFF.

V is TRBV5-5 and J is TRBJ2-1; 8 bases agree with TRBD2. Unmatched junction bases numbered 8, after V lost 3 bases and J lost 6 bases. The CDR3 runs 15 residues. Germline CDR1 SGHKS, CDR2 YYEKEE (reference sequence). The CDR3: CASSWGPAGANEQFF. CDR3 nucleotide sequence: TGTGCCAGCAGCTGGGGGCCAGCGGGAGCCAATGAGCAGTTCTTC.

This chain joins TRBV3-1 (or the pseudogene TRBV3-2) and TRBJ2-5, with TRBD2 identical over 10 bases. This CDR3 contains 15 residues. Germline V gene sequence: CDR1 LGHDT, CDR2 YNNKEL (reference sequence). V shed 3 bases and J 1 base; nucleotides not matched to a gene: 2. For the CDR3, the DNA is TGTGCCAGCAGCCACGGACTAGCGGTCCAAGAGACCCAGTACTTC. Translating it yields CASSHGLAVQETQYF.

The V and J genes are TRBV27 and TRBJ2-7; no clear D. The ends were cut back, 4 bases at V and 2 bases at J, with 9 bases in the middle. Germline V gives CDR1 MNHEY, CDR2 SMNVEV (reference sequence). The CDR3 runs 13 residues. The CDR3 nucleotides read TGTGCCAGCAGTTGGGCCCTGGCCTACGAGCAGTACTTC. Protein: CASSWALAYEQYF.

The rearrangement joins TRBV11-3 to TRBJ2-7; 16 bases agree with TRBD2. The length of the CDR3 is 16 residues. The germline gives CDR1 SGHNT, CDR2 YENEEA. Losses at the gene ends were 5 bases for V and 7 bases for J; bases not matched to a gene: 8. The CDR3 nucleotides read TGTGCCAGCAGCCCATCTCCGGGACTAGCGGGGGGGGAGCAGTACTTC. This translates into CASSPSPGLAGGEQYF. Full variable domain (rest looked up from reference TRBV11-3 and TRBJ2-7): EAGVVQSPRYKIIEKKQPVAFWCNPISGHNTLYWYLQNLGQGPELLIRYENEEAVDDSQLPKDRFSAERLKGVDSTLKIQPAELGDSAVYLCASSPSPGLAGGEQYFGPGTRLTVT.